The 6 T cell receptor beta chains below come from one sample, sequenced in a study of vaccination and CD4 T cells after COVID-19. CD4+ T cells that had been cultured provided DNA sequenced with the Oncomine TCR Beta short-read assay. Via MiXCR, TCRdb re-called the PCR reads, giving one row per CDR3 protein. This repertoire shows approximately 10,000 distinct CDR3 sequences, about 47% found once; its top ten account for about two fifths. These receptors' antigens are unknown. The sample's treatment: approximately 11-day PBMC culture with coronavirus spike peptide pools or control peptides (ViraFEST assay). Material for sequencing was CD4+ T cells from blood, cultured in vitro. The receptor source for this set is a human donor who had recovered from COVID-19.

V is TRBV20-1 and J is TRBJ1-1, with D tentatively TRBD1 (5 bases). V lost 1 base to trimming and J lost 3 bases, with 18 bases between them. CDR3 size: 16 residues. Germline V gives CDR1 DFQATT, CDR2 SNEGSKA (reference sequence). The chain's CDR3 is CSARGFLQSRDTEAFF. Written as DNA, the CDR3 is TGCAGTGCTAGAGGCTTCTTACAGAGCAGGGACACTGAAGCTTTCTTT.

This clonotype was seen only once. This chain uses TRBV19 with TRBJ1-5, with D possibly TRBD1 on 5 matching bases. The germline V gene encodes CDR1 LNHDA and CDR2 SQIVND (reference sequence). V lost 9 bases and J lost 5, with 14 bases in between. There are 13 residues in the CDR3. The CDR3 reads CASRFLGDQPQHF. CDR3 nucleotides: TGTGCCAGCCGATTCTTGGGGGATCAGCCCCAGCATTTT.

The rearrangement joins TRBV19 to TRBJ2-3; D remains ambiguous. The CDR3 is 14 residues long. Per the germline V gene, CDR1 is LNHDA and CDR2 is SQIVND (reference sequence). Trimming took 4 bases from V and 1 from J, leaving 9 bases between them. The chain's CDR3 is CASSRQAGTDTQYF. As DNA, the CDR3 is TGTGCCAGTAGTAGGCAGGCGGGCACAGATACGCAGTATTTT.

The chain links TRBV4-2 to TRBJ1-3, with D possibly matching TRBD1 (5 bases). This CDR3 has 18 amino acids. Trimming pared 0 bases from V and 2 bases from J, leaving 17 bases between. The germline CDR1 and CDR2 sequences are LGHNA and YNFKEQ. The DNA for the CDR3 is TGTGCCAGCAGCCAAGATTGGTCAACGGGACGGCCTGGAAACACCATATATTTT. Translation gives CASSQDWSTGRPGNTIYF.

V is TRBV6-5 and J is TRBJ1-6, with D unclear. Deletions cut 2 bases from V and 13 bases from J, with 21 bases between. The CDR3 sequence is 16 residues long. From germline, CDR1 is MNHEY and CDR2 SVGAGI. This chain's CDR3 is CASSYVRDGGIRPLHF. For the CDR3, the DNA is TGTGCCAGCAGTTACGTAAGAGACGGCGGAATTAGGCCCCTCCACTTT.

The chain recombines TRBV7-2 with TRBJ2-3, with a tentative D call TRBD2 (7 bases). The CDR3 runs to 14 residues. The germline CDR1 and CDR2 sequences are SGHTA and FQGNSA. V lost 6 bases, J lost 0 bases, and 10 bases lay in between. The chain's CDR3 is CASSRGASTDTQYF. The CDR3 bases are TGTGCCAGCAGTCGGGGGGCTAGCACAGATACGCAGTATTTT.